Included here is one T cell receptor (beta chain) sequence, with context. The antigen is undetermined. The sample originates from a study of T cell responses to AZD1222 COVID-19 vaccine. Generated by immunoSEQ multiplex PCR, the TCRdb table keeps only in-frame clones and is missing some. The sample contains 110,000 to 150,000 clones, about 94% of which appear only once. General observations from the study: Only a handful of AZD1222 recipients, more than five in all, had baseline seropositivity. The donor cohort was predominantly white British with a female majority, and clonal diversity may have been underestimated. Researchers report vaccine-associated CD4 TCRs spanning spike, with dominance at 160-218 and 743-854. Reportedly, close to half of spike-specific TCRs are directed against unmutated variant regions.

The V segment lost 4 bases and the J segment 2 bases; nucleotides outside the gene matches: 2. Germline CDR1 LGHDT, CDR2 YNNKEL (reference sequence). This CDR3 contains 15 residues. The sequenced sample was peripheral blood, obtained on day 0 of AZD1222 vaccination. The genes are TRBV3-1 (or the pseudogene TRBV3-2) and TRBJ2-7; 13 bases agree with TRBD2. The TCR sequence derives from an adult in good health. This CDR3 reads CASSPGTSGAYEQYF. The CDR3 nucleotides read TGTGCCAGCAGCCCGGGGACTAGCGGGGCCTACGAGCAGTACTTC.